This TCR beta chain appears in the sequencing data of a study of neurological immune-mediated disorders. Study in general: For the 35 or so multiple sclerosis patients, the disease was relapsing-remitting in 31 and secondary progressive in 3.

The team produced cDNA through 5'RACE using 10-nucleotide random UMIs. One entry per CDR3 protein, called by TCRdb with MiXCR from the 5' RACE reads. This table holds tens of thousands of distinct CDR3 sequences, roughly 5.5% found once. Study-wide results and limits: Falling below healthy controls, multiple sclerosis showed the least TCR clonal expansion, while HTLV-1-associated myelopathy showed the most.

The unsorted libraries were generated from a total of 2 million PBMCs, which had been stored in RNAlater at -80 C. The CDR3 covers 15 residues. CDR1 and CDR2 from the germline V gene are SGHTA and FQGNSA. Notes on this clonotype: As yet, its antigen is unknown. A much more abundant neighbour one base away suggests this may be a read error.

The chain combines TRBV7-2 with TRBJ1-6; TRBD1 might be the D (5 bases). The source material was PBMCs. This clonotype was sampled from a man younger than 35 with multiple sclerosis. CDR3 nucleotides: TGTGTCAGCAGCTTAGCGCATGCAGGGTATTCACCCCTCCACTTT. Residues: CVSSLAHAGYSPLHF.